The 23 T cell receptor beta chains in this list originate from one sample, sequenced in a study of T-cell memory formation after mild COVID-19. TCRdb processed the 5' RACE reads anew with MiXCR; each CDR3 protein has one entry. The repertoire has roughly 110,000 distinct CDR3 sequences, about an eighth of them found once; the top ten carry around 25%. The sample was PBMCs or a T cell subset sorted from them (not recorded which). Every receptor here comes from an adult woman who had mild COVID-19 (a few samples of this study predate the infection). Cell type and time point are not known.

This clonotype has a handful of counts. This chain joins TRBV5-1 and TRBJ2-1; 9 bases fit TRBD2. Losses at the gene ends were 0 bases for V and 9 bases for J; bases not matched to a gene: 7. CDR3 length equals 15 residues. Germline values: CDR1 SGHRS, CDR2 YFSETQ. The CDR3 region has the DNA TGCGCCAGCAGCTTGGGTCTAGCGGGGACGACTGAGCAGTTCTTC. Translating gives CASSLGLAGTTEQFF.

This clonotype was counted a few times. This sequence joins TRBV7-2 and TRBJ2-2; D may correspond to TRBD1 or TRBD2 (5 bases each). The germline V and J ends were trimmed by 3 bases and 4 bases, with 12 bases remaining between them. The CDR3 length is 15 residues. Germline CDR1 reads SGHTA; CDR2 reads FQGNSA. CDR3 coding DNA: TGTGCCAGCAGCTTCACGGGACGAACCACCGGGGAGCTGTTTTTT. This sequence encodes CASSFTGRTTGELFF.

This clonotype was seen at least ten times. The V call is TRBV7-6, the J call TRBJ2-1; TRBD1 might be the D (5 bases). The V end was cut by 0 bases, the J end by 6 bases, with 12 bases between. Germline V gives CDR1 SGHVS, CDR2 FNYEAQ. The CDR3 contains 15 residues. CDR3 nucleotide sequence: TGTGCCAGCAGCTTAGCGCCTAGGGGCGTCAATGAGCAGTTCTTC. It translates to CASSLAPRGVNEQFF.

V gene TRBV4-3 combines with J gene TRBJ2-2; tentatively, D is TRBD1 (5 bases). CDR1 LGHNA and CDR2 YSLEER come from the germline V gene. This CDR3 is built from 17 residues. Between the trimmed V and J ends, which lost 2 bases and 0 bases, there was a span of 13 bases. In DNA form, the CDR3 reads TGCGCCAGCAGCCAACTTCAGGGATACGCGAACACCGGGGAGCTGTTTTTT. This translates into CASSQLQGYANTGELFF.

This clonotype occurred a few times. The genes are TRBV20-1 and TRBJ2-3; 8 positions agree with TRBD2. The CDR3 loop spans 18 amino acids. Germline V gives CDR1 DFQATT, CDR2 SNEGSKA (reference sequence). V lost 0 bases to trimming and J lost 3 bases; unmatched junction nucleotides: 14. CDR3: CSARDGFIGGAYTDTQYF. The CDR3 coding sequence is TGCAGTGCTAGAGATGGGTTTATCGGGGGGGCGTATACAGATACGCAGTATTTT.

In its sample, this clonotype was seen many times. The genes are TRBV11-3 and TRBJ2-1; D might be TRBD2 (5 bases). The germline V gene encodes CDR1 SGHNT and CDR2 YENEEA. The V gene lost 5 bases and the J gene lost 4 bases, with 9 bases spanning the gap. The CDR3 runs to 13 residues. The chain's CDR3 is CASSPPGYNEQFF. The CDR3 DNA is TGTGCCAGCAGCCCCCCGGGGTACAATGAGCAGTTCTTC.

This clonotype was detected a few times. The V gene is TRBV7-2, the J gene TRBJ2-5; D is ambiguous. With 5 bases removed from V and 2 bases from J, the gap between germline ends came to 9 bases. The CDR3 is made up of 13 amino acids. Germline CDR1 SGHTA, CDR2 FQGNSA. In DNA form, the CDR3 reads TGTGCCAGCAGCCTGACTTTACAAGAGACCCAGTACTTC. Its protein is CASSLTLQETQYF.

V usage is TRBV4-3 and J usage is TRBJ1-4; maybe TRBD1 (6 bases). The germline V gene encodes CDR1 LGHNA and CDR2 YSLEER. Trimming cost V 0 bases and J 7 bases, with 12 bases left between them. The CDR3 totals 15 residues. The CDR3, as DNA: TGCGCCAGCAGCCAAGATTGGGAGGACAGTGAAAAACTGTTTTTT. This encodes CASSQDWEDSEKLFF.

This clonotype was counted many times. This chain joins TRBV7-9 and TRBJ2-1; D not certain. CDR1 is SEHNR and CDR2 is FQNEAQ in the germline V gene (reference sequence). V was pared by 1 base and J by 13 bases, with 14 bases between. CDR3 length: 13 amino acids. The CDR3 DNA follows: TGTGCCAGCAGCTTAGAGTCTAGTAAGCCCCAGTTCTTC. Translated, it gives CASSLESSKPQFF.

The CDR3 nucleotides read TGTGCCAGCAGCCCGGAGGCGGACTGGAGCTCCTACGAGCAGTACTTC. It yields the protein CASSPEADWSSYEQYF. V usage is TRBV5-6 and J usage is TRBJ2-7, with D possibly being TRBD2 (5 bases). Germline values: CDR1 SGHDT, CDR2 YYEEEE. V gave up 4 bases and J gave up 0 bases, with 17 bases separating them. CDR3 length: 16 amino acids.

The rearrangement uses TRBV5-6 and TRBJ2-5, with 16 positions matching TRBD2. CDR3 length: 18 residues. Germline CDR1 is SGHDT and CDR2 is YYEEEE. V dropped 3 bases and J dropped 2; count of bases not matched to a gene: 7. The CDR3 region has the DNA TGTGCCAGCAGCTGGGTTCGGGGACTAGCGGGGGGGCAAGAGACCCAGTACTTC. The encoded protein is CASSWVRGLAGGQETQYF.

The CDR3 sequence: CASSKAGEEQYF. The CDR3 DNA sequence: TGTGCCAGCAGTAAAGCGGGAGAGGAGCAGTACTTC. The gene calls are TRBV7-3 and TRBJ2-7, with 8 bases matching TRBD2. The CDR3 spans 12 residues. Germline V gene data show CDR1 as SGHTA and CDR2 as FQGTGA. V was pared by 6 bases and J by 7 bases, with 5 bases of the junction left unmatched.

This clonotype appeared a few times. This chain connects TRBV5-1 to TRBJ2-5; D is unresolved. CDR3 length: 12 amino acids. Germline values: CDR1 SGHRS, CDR2 YFSETQ. The V end lost 7 bases, the J end lost 5 bases, and 12 bases lay between the germline ends. CDR3 nucleotide sequence: TGCGCCAGCGGAGCCAGTGATGAGACCCAGTACTTC. Protein product: CASGASDETQYF.

The chain uses TRBV7-3 and TRBJ2-1, with 8 bases aligning to TRBD2. Germline V gene sequence: CDR1 SGHTA, CDR2 FQGTGA. Unmatched junction bases numbered 8, after V lost 2 bases and J lost 5 bases. This CDR3 spans 16 amino acids. Here the CDR3 DNA reads TGTGCCAGCAGCTTATCGCCAGCGGGGGCGAACAATGAGCAGTTCTTC. It translates to CASSLSPAGANNEQFF. The full variable domain, completed using reference TRBV7-3 and TRBJ2-1, is GAGVSQTPSNKVTEKGKYVELRCDPISGHTALYWYRQSLGQGPEFLIYFQGTGAADDSGLPNDRFFAVRPEGSVSTLKIQRTERGDSAVYLCASSLSPAGANNEQFFGPGTRLTVL.

The chain employs TRBV13 and TRBJ1-1, with D maybe TRBD1 (5 bases). Per the germline V gene, CDR1 is PRHDT and CDR2 is FYEKMQ (reference sequence). Trimming left V 2 bases short and J 0 bases short, with 10 bases between. This CDR3 contains 15 residues. Here the CDR3 DNA reads TGTGCCAGCAGCTTATTAGGGGAAGTGAACACTGAAGCTTTCTTT. The encoded protein is CASSLLGEVNTEAFF.

This clonotype has ten or more counts. The gene calls are TRBV12-3 or TRBV12-4 and TRBJ2-7; 7 nucleotides agree with TRBD1. CDR3 size: 15 residues. V was clipped by 3 bases and J by 2 bases; unmatched bases: 7. CDR3 in DNA: TGTGCCAGCAGTTTGACCGGGACAGTAACCTACGAGCAGTACTTC. Its translation is CASSLTGTVTYEQYF.

Only a few counts were recorded for this clonotype. The chain couples TRBV29-1 to TRBJ2-1, with 7 nucleotides matching TRBD2. Germline trimming cut 7 bases from V and 6 bases from J; bases unmatched to any gene: 18. Germline V gives CDR1 SQVTM, CDR2 ANQGSEA. There are 16 residues in the CDR3. Written as DNA, the CDR3 is TGCAGCGCCTCCACGTTCTTTGCGGGAGAGGGCAATGAGCAGTTCTTC. It specifies CSASTFFAGEGNEQFF.

This clonotype turned up a few times. The V and J genes are TRBV20-1 and TRBJ2-7; possible D gene TRBD1, 5 bases. Germline values: CDR1 DFQATT, CDR2 SNEGSKA (reference sequence). Trimming removed 0 bases from V and 4 bases from J, with 10 bases in between. This CDR3 has 13 amino acids. CDR3 protein: CSARDFRGYEQYF. Written as DNA, the CDR3 is TGCAGTGCTAGAGATTTTAGGGGATACGAGCAGTACTTC.

This clonotype was counted only a few times. The genes are TRBV12-3 or TRBV12-4 and TRBJ1-5; D unclear. The CDR3 covers 11 residues. Trimming took off 5 bases at V and 6 bases at J, with 5 bases between the two ends. The CDR3 spells CASSNGQPQHF. Here the CDR3 DNA reads TGTGCCAGCAGTAACGGTCAGCCCCAGCATTTT.

There are many counts of this clonotype. This chain uses TRBV5-1 with TRBJ2-4; 9 positions agree with TRBD1. The CDR3 contains 15 residues. In germline, CDR1 is SGHRS, CDR2 YFSETQ. The trim removed 4 bases at V and 8 bases at J, leaving 10 bases unmatched. CDR3 sequence reads: CASSRTGGDFDIQYF. CDR3 sequence (DNA): TGCGCCAGCAGCAGAACAGGGGGCGATTTTGACATTCAGTACTTC. Filled out from reference TRBV5-1 and TRBJ2-4, the complete variable domain reads KAGVTQTPRYLIKTRGQQVTLSCSPISGHRSVSWYQQTPGQGLQFLFEYFSETQRNKGNFPGRFSGRQFSNSRSEMNVSTLELGDSALYLCASSRTGGDFDIQYFGAGTRLSVL.

Here the CDR3 DNA reads TGTGCCATCAGTTCTAACGTTGGACAGGGGGAGGCCTACGAGCAGTACTTC. It yields the protein CAISSNVGQGEAYEQYF. The rearrangement joins TRBV10-3 to TRBJ2-7; 10 nucleotides align to TRBD1. CDR1 and CDR2 from the germline V gene are ENHRY and SYGVKD. The length of the CDR3 is 17 residues. V trimming: 5 bases; J trimming: 2 bases; junction bases outside the gene matches: 12.

This clonotype showed up many times. The chain uses TRBV4-3 and TRBJ2-1; perhaps TRBD2 as D (5 bases). Trimming left V 1 base short and J 8 bases short, with 12 bases between. The CDR3 spans 14 residues. Germline assignment: CDR1 LGHNA and CDR2 YSLEER. Here the CDR3 DNA reads TGCGCCAGCAGCCAAGGGGCTAGCTATGATGAGCAGTTCTTC. Amino acids: CASSQGASYDEQFF.

The chain employs TRBV27 and TRBJ2-7; TRBD1 agrees at 9 bases. The germline V gene has CDR1 MNHEY and CDR2 SMNVEV (reference sequence). The CDR3 extends over 16 amino acids. With 4 bases clipped from V and 3 bases from J, the junction kept 10 bases outside the gene matches. CDR3 nucleotide sequence: TGTGCCAGCAGTTCAACCGGGACAGGGTTATTCTACGAGCAGTACTTC. Its protein is CASSSTGTGLFYEQYF.